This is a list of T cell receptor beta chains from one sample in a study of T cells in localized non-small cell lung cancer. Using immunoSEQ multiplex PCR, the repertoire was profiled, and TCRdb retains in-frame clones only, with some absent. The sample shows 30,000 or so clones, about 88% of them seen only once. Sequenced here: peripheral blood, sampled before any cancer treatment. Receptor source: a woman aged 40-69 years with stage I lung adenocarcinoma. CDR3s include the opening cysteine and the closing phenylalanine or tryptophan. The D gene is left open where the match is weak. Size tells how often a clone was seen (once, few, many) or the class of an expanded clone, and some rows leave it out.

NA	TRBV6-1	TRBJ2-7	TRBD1	TGTGCCAGCATCGTAGGGGGACAGGGAGACGAGCAGTACTTC	CASIVGGQGDEQYF
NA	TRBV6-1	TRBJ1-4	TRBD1	TGTGCCAGCAGTGTCATACAGGGGGCAACTAATGAAAAACTGTTTTTT	CASSVIQGATNEKLFF
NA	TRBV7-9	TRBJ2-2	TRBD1	TGTGCCAGCAGCAAGGACAGGTTCTTGGCCGGGGAGCTGTTTTTT	CASSKDRFLAGELFF
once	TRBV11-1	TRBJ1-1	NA	TGTGCCAGCAGCTTAGGATTCGAGGGAGCAGAAGCTTTCTTT	CASSLGFEGAEAFF
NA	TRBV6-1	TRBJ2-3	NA	TGTGCCAGCCAGATATTTTTAGATACGCAGTATTTT	CASQIFLDTQYF
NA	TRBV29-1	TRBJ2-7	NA	TGCAGCGTTGAAGCAGGGGAATCCTACGAGCAGTACTTC	CSVEAGESYEQYF
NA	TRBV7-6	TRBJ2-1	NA	TGTGCCAGCAGCTTAAGAGCGGACCTTTCCTACAATGAGCAGTTCTTC	CASSLRADLSYNEQFF
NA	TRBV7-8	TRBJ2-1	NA	TGTGCCAGCAGCTTACCTTACAATGAGCAGTTCTTC	CASSLPYNEQFF
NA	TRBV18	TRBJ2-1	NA	TGTGCCAGCTCACCTCGTCCGAGGAGGGCCTCCTACAATGAGCAGTTCTTC	CASSPRPRRASYNEQFF
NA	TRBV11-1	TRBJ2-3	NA	TGTGCCAGCAGCTTTAAGGTCCTAGGGGTTCGGGATACGCAGTATTTT	CASSFKVLGVRDTQYF
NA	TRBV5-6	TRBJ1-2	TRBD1	TGTGCCAGCAGCCCACGGGGACAGGGGCACTATGGCTACACCTTC	CASSPRGQGHYGYTF
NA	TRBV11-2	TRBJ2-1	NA	TGTGCCAGCAGCTTAGGAGGGGCCGCCCTTTCGATTGAGCAGTTCTTC	CASSLGGAALSIEQFF
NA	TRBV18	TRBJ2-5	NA	TGTGCCAGCTCACCACCGGGGGCGGAGACCCAGTACTTC	CASSPPGAETQYF
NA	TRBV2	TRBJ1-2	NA	TGTGCCAGCAGTGGGGGATTGCCGGGGTATGGCTACACCTTC	CASSGGLPGYGYTF
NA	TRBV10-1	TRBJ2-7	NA	TGCGCCAGCAGTGAGTCTGGAGAGCAGTACTTC	CASSESGEQYF
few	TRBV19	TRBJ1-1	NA	TGTGCCAGTAGCCAAGGGGCCCTGAACACTGAAGCTTTCTTT	CASSQGALNTEAFF
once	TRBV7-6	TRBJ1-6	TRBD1	TGTGCCAGCAGCCCTCTTGAGACAGGGGGTAATTCACCCCTCCACTTT	CASSPLETGGNSPLHF
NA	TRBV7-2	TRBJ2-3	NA	TGTGCCAGCAGGGGGGGTCAAGATACGCAGTATTTT	CASRGGQDTQYF
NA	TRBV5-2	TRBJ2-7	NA	TGTGCCAGCAGCCAAAACAGAGCCGAAGCCTACGAGCAGTACTTC	CASSQNRAEAYEQYF
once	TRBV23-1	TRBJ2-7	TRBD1	TGCGCCAGCAGTCAATCGCGGCGATGGACAGGGGGCTCGACCTACGAGCAGTACTTC	CASSQSRRWTGGSTYEQYF
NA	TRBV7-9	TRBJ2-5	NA	TGTGCCAGCAGCTTAACTCCCACACAAGAGACCCAGTACTTC	CASSLTPTQETQYF
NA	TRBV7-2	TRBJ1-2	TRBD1	TGTGCCAGCAGACTCACCGGGACAGGGGTTAGAGGCTACACCTTC	CASRLTGTGVRGYTF
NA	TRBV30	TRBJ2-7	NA	TGTGCCTGGAGTGTACTCGGCTACGAGCAGTACTTC	CAWSVLGYEQYF
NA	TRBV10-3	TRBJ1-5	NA	TGTGCCATCAGTAACAGCAATCAGCCCCAGCATTTT	CAISNSNQPQHF
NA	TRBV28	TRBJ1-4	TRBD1	TGTGCCAGCAGACCCGGGACAGGGATGAGTGAAAAACTGTTTTTT	CASRPGTGMSEKLFF
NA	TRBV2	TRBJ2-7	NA	TGTGCCAGCAGTGAAAACAGCGCGGCCTACGAGCAGTACTTC	CASSENSAAYEQYF
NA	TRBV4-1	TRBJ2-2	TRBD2	TGCGCCAGCAGCCCGATGGGAGGGGAGCCCACCGGGGAGCTGTTTTTT	CASSPMGGEPTGELFF
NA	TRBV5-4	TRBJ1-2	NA	TGTGCCAGCGACAACGGGGGGGGGTATGGGAGCTATGGCTACACCTTC	CASDNGGGYGSYGYTF
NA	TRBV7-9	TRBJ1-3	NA	TGTGCCAGCAGCGTCACAGGGATTGGAAACACCATATATTTT	CASSVTGIGNTIYF
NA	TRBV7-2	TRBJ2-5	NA	TGTGCCAGCACGCGGTACCAAGAGACCCAGTACTTC	CASTRYQETQYF
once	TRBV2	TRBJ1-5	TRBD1	TGTGCCAGCAGAGGGGAACCAGGGGGCGATCAGCCCCAGCATTTT	CASRGEPGGDQPQHF
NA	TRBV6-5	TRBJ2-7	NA	TGTGCCAGCAACGACGGGAGCACCTACGAGCAGTACTTC	CASNDGSTYEQYF
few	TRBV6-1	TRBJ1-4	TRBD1	TGTGCCAGCAGGAAGGGACAGGGGAGTGAAAAACTGTTTTTT	CASRKGQGSEKLFF
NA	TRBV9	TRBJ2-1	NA	TGTGCCAGCAGCGTAGCCCTTAGACTAGGGTCCGATGAGCAGTTCTTC	CASSVALRLGSDEQFF
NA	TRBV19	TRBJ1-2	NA	TGTGCCAGTATAGGGGGGTCGGACTATGGCTACACCTTC	CASIGGSDYGYTF
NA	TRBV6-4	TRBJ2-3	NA	TGTGCCAGCAGTGACGGGGGGCTCCCCGATACGCAGTATTTT	CASSDGGLPDTQYF
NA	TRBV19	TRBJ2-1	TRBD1	TGTGCCAGTAGTCCAGGGACAGGGATTTACAATGAGCAGTTCTTC	CASSPGTGIYNEQFF
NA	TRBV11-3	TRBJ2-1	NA	TGTGCCAGCAGCGAGAGAGGGCCTTATGAGCAGTTCTTC	CASSERGPYEQFF
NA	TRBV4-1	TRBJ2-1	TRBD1	TGCGCCAGCAGCCAAGAATACCCCACAGGGGGATTCAGCAATGAGCAGTTCTTC	CASSQEYPTGGFSNEQFF
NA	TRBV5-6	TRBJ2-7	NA	TGTGCCAGCAGCAACGGAAACGAGTACGAGCAGTACTTC	CASSNGNEYEQYF
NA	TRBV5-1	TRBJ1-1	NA	TGCGCCAGCAGCCGTCTTACAGAGAACACTGAAGCTTTCTTT	CASSRLTENTEAFF
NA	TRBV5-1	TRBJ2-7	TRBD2	TGCGCCAGCAGCTTGGGGGTGCGGGGGACCGAGCAGTACTTC	CASSLGVRGTEQYF
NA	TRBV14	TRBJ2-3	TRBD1	TGTGCCAGCAGCTTTACAGGGGGAACAGATACGCAGTATTTT	CASSFTGGTDTQYF
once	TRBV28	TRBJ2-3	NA	TGTGCCAGCAGTTGGGGGCTCGGGGGATCTAGCACAGATACGCAGTATTTT	CASSWGLGGSSTDTQYF
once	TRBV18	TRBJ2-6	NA	TGTGCCAGCTCGCCTACGACAGGACCGCGCTCTGGGGCCAACGTCCTGACTTTC	CASSPTTGPRSGANVLTF
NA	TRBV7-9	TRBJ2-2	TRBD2	TGTGCCAGCAGCCCAGGACTAGCGGGGAATGGGGACACCGGGGAGCTGTTTTTT	CASSPGLAGNGDTGELFF
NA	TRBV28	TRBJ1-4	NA	TGTGCCAGCAGTTTATCCCTTGACAGCGCAACTAATGAAAAACTGTTTTTT	CASSLSLDSATNEKLFF
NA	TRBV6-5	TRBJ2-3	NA	TGTGCCAGCAGTTCGGGACTTTCCACAGTTACGCAGTATTTT	CASSSGLSTVTQYF
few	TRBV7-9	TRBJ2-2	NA	TGTGCCAGCAGCTTAATGTTGGCCCCGAACACCGGGGAGCTGTTTTTT	CASSLMLAPNTGELFF
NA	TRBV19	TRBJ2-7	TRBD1	TGTGCCAGTAGTCCCCCTCCCAGGGGGCCCTACGAGCAGTACTTC	CASSPPPRGPYEQYF
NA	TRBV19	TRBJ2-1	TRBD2	TGTGCCAGTAGGAAGGGGACTAGCGGGAGGGCCGTCGATGAGCAGTTCTTC	CASRKGTSGRAVDEQFF
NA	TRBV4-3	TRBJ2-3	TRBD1	TGCGCCAGCAGCCAGGGACAGGGACTTGCAGATACGCAGTATTTT	CASSQGQGLADTQYF
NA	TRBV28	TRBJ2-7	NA	TGTGCCAGCAGTTTAGGGTACGAGCAGTACTTC	CASSLGYEQYF